This TCR beta chain was identified in a study of early T cells in non-severe SARS-CoV-2 infection. In the study overall: RNA in bulk from unsorted whole blood was sequenced, and chains were unpaired.

Study outcomes and limitations: Anti-spike CD8 responses were favored in VDJdb matching, and private and CD4 specificities were missed.

The sample holds many counts of this clonotype. Its antigen is as yet unknown. V was shortened by 0 bases and J by 7 bases, with 7 bases between the two germline ends. Germline CDR1 reads MNHNY; CDR2 reads SVGAGI (reference sequence). The CDR3 has 13 residues. Individual cDNA molecules were tagged with unique molecular identifiers, the study reported. A single record per CDR3 protein comes from TCRdb applying MiXCR to the 5' RACE reads. The sample contains roughly 34,000 distinct CDR3 sequences, 4% to 5% of which appear only once. Material: whole blood. The source of this sequence is an adult who was a healthcare worker with PCR-confirmed SARS-CoV-2 infection or an uninfected control (not recorded which). This chain links TRBV6-6 with TRBJ2-1, with TRBD2 as a possible D gene (6 bases). For the CDR3, the DNA is TGTGCCAGCAGTTACTCAGGGAGGAATGAGCAGTTCTTC. It yields the protein CASSYSGRNEQFF.